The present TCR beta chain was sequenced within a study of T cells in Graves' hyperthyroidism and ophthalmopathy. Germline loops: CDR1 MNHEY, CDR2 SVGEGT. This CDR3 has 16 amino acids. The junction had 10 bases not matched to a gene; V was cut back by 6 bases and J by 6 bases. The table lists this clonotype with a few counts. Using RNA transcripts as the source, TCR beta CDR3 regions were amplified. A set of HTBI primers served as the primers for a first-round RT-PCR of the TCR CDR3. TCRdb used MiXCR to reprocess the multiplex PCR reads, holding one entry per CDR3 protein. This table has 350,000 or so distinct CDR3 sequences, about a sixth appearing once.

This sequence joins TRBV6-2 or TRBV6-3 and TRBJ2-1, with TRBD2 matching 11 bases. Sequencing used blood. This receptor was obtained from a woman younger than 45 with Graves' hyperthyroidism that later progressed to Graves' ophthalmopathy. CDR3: CASSPPLAGGANEQFF. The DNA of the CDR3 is TGTGCCAGCAGCCCCCCTTTAGCGGGGGGGGCCAATGAGCAGTTCTTC.